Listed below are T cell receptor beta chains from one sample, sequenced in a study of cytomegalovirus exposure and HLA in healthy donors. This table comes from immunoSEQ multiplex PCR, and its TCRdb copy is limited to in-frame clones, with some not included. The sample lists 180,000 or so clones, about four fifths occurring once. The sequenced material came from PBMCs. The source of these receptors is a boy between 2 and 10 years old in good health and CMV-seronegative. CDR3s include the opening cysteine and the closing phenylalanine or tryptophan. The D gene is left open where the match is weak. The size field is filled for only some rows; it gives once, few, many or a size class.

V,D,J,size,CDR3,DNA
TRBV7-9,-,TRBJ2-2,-,CASSSQWTLRAGDTGELFF,TGTGCCAGCAGCTCTCAATGGACGTTGCGGGCAGGGGACACCGGGGAGCTGTTTTTT
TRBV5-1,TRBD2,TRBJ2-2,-,CASRLTSAPVNTGELFF,TGCGCCAGCAGATTGACTAGCGCCCCTGTGAACACCGGGGAGCTGTTTTTT
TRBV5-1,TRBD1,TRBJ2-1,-,CASSGGQGGWNEQFF,TGCGCCAGCAGTGGGGGACAGGGAGGATGGAATGAGCAGTTCTTC
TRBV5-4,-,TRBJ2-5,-,CATKKQETQYF,TGTGCCACCAAAAAACAAGAGACCCAGTACTTC
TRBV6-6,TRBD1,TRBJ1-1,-,CASNIQGAEAFF,TGTGCCAGCAATATACAGGGGGCTGAAGCTTTCTTT
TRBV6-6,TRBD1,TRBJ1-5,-,CASRRARTGDQPQHF,TGTGCCAGCCGCCGGGCCCGGACAGGGGATCAGCCCCAGCATTTT
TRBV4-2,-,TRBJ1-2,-,CASSPPGEAYGYTF,TGTGCCAGCAGCCCACCCGGGGAAGCCTATGGCTACACCTTC
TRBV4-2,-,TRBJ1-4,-,CASSQERGGYEKLFF,TGTGCCAGCAGCCAAGAGCGGGGGGGTTATGAAAAACTGTTTTTT
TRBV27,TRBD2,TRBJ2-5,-,CASSLAGGSQETQYF,TGTGCCAGCAGTTTAGCGGGGGGATCGCAAGAGACCCAGTACTTC
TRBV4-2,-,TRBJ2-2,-,CASSQDRGVTTNTGELFF,TGTGCCAGCAGCCAAGATCGGGGTGTGACAACGAACACCGGGGAGCTGTTTTTT
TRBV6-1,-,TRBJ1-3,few,CASSAKTATSGNTIYF,TGTGCCAGCAGTGCCAAGACAGCCACTTCTGGAAACACCATATATTTT
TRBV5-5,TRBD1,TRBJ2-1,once,CASSLAPTGGSEQFF,TGTGCCAGCAGCTTGGCCCCGACAGGGGGCAGTGAGCAGTTCTTC
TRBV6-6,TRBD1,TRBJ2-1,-,CASTQQGRDNEQFF,TGTGCCAGCACCCAACAGGGGAGAGACAATGAGCAGTTCTTC
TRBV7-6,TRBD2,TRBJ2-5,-,CASSLRWTSEETQYF,TGTGCCAGCAGCTTGCGGTGGACTAGCGAAGAGACCCAGTACTTC
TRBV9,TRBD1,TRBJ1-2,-,CASSATPGGGSGYTF,TGTGCCAGCAGCGCGACCCCAGGGGGCGGCTCGGGCTACACCTTC
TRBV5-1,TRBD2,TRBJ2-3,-,CASSLSGLAGGRGTDTQYF,TGCGCCAGCAGCCTCAGCGGACTAGCGGGGGGGCGGGGCACAGATACGCAGTATTTT
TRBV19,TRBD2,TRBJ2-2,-,CASWEGSPNTGELFF,TGTGCCAGTTGGGAGGGTAGTCCGAACACCGGGGAGCTGTTTTTT
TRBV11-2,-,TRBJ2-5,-,CASSGRRVQETQYF,TGTGCCAGCAGCGGCCGGAGGGTTCAAGAGACCCAGTACTTC
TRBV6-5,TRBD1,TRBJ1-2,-,CASSNPGTGYGYTF,TGTGCCAGCAGTAATCCCGGGACAGGGTACGGCTACACCTTC
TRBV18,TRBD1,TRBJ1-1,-,CASSPPSRGLNTEAFF,TGTGCCAGCTCACCACCCTCCAGGGGGCTGAACACTGAAGCTTTCTTT
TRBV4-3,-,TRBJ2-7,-,CASSQDIGVNAYEQYF,TGCGCCAGCAGCCAAGATATAGGGGTGAATGCCTACGAGCAGTACTTC
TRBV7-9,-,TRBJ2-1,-,CASSPGGGASGQFF,TGTGCCAGCAGCCCCGGAGGGGGGGCCTCGGGGCAGTTCTTC
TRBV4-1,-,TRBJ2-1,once,CASSPLTRNDNEQFF,TGCGCCAGCAGCCCCCTAACTCGAAATGACAATGAGCAGTTCTTC
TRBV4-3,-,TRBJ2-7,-,CASSLRPQGSEQYF,TGCGCCAGCAGTCTTAGGCCCCAGGGCTCCGAGCAGTACTTC
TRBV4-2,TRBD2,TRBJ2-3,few,CASSQDIVLAGGGDTQYF,TGTGCCAGCAGCCAAGATATCGTACTAGCGGGGGGTGGAGATACGCAGTATTTT
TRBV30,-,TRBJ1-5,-,CACNREPDQPQHF,TGTGCCTGCAACAGGGAACCGGATCAGCCCCAGCATTTT
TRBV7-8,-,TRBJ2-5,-,CASSWPGDATETQYF,TGTGCCAGCAGCTGGCCGGGTGACGCTACGGAGACCCAGTACTTC
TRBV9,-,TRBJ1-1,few,CASSVVDSHAEAFF,TGTGCCAGCAGCGTAGTAGACAGCCATGCTGAAGCTTTCTTT
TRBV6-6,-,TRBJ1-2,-,CASSTDFDRGYTF,TGTGCCAGCAGTACCGACTTCGACCGGGGCTACACCTTC
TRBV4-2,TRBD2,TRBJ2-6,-,CASSRSTGGAGANVLTF,TGTGCCAGCAGCCGATCCACGGGGGGGGCTGGGGCCAACGTCCTGACTTTC
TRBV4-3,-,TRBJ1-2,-,CASSQDAVNYGYTF,TGCGCCAGCAGCCAAGACGCGGTAAACTATGGCTACACCTTC
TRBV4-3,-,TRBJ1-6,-,CASSPERLSSPLHF,TGCGCCAGCAGCCCTGAACGGTTGAGTTCACCCCTCCACTTT
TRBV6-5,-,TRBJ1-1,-,CASSYSGTGGTEAFF,TGTGCCAGCAGTTACTCCGGTACGGGGGGCACTGAAGCTTTCTTT
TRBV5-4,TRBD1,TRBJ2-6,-,CASRYRGQDGANVLTF,TGTGCCAGCAGGTACAGGGGGCAAGATGGGGCCAACGTCCTGACTTTC
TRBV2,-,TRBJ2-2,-,CASSIDKTGELFF,TGTGCCAGCAGTATAGATAAAACCGGGGAGCTGTTTTTT
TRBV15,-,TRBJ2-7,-,CATSRDWGLRHARVYEQYF,TGTGCCACCAGCAGAGATTGGGGCCTCAGACACGCCAGAGTTTACGAGCAGTACTTC
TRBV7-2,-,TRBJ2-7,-,CASSSGRVSSEQYF,TGTGCCAGCAGCTCCGGCCGGGTGTCGAGCGAGCAGTACTTC
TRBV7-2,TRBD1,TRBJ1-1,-,CASSLEGAGRLAFF,TGTGCCAGCAGCTTAGAGGGGGCGGGGAGGCTAGCTTTCTTT
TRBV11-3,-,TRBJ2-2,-,CASSQAGIGELFF,TGTGCCAGCAGCCAGGCAGGGATCGGGGAGCTGTTTTTT
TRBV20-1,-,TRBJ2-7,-,CSAGSGYEQYF,TGCAGTGCTGGGTCGGGATACGAGCAGTACTTC
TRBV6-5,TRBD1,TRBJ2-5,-,CASGRGTVQYF,TGTGCCAGCGGCAGGGGGACGGTGCAGTACTTC
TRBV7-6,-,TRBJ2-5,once,CASSLVAVRWETQYF,TGTGCCAGCAGCTTAGTCGCAGTTCGATGGGAGACCCAGTACTTC
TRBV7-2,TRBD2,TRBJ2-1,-,CASSLASGGSSYNEQFF,TGTGCCAGCAGCTTAGCGTCCGGCGGGAGCTCCTACAATGAGCAGTTCTTC
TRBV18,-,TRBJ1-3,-,CASSPRDGGGNTIYF,TGTGCCAGCTCACCTCGGGACGGAGGGGGAAACACCATATATTTT
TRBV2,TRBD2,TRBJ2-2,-,CASRRNGGSNTGELFF,TGTGCCAGCAGAAGAAACGGGGGGTCGAACACCGGGGAGCTGTTTTTT
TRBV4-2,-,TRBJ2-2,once,CASSQSGERPGGELFF,TGTGCCAGCAGCCAAAGTGGTGAGCGGCCCGGCGGGGAGCTGTTTTTT
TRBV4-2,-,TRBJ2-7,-,CASSQGPGESYEQYF,TGTGCCAGCAGCCAAGGTCCCGGTGAGAGCTACGAGCAGTACTTC
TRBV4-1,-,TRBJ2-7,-,CASSRRGSGEQYF,TGCGCCAGCAGCCGTAGAGGGTCGGGCGAGCAGTACTTC